A selection of T cell receptor beta chains follows, all from one sample in a study of blood T cell repertoires in COVID-19. Libraries were prepared by immunoSEQ multiplex PCR; TCRdb keeps only in-frame clonotypes and omits some of them. This table holds roughly 70,000 clones, about 90% found once. Sequenced material: peripheral blood. The origin of the receptors is a middle-aged man with active COVID-19. Both conserved end residues are part of each CDR3. A D gene is named only where the DNA matches it firmly. Clone size is shown for a subset of rows, as once, few, many or a class of expanded clone.

abundance: .
v_gene: TRBV19
len: 16
d_gene: TRBD1
j_gene: TRBJ2-7
CDR3nt: TGTGCCAGTACCCTGGTGTACAGGGGACGGATCCAGGAGCAGTACTTC
CDR3aa: CASTLVYRGRIQEQYF

abundance: .
v_gene: TRBV9
len: 15
d_gene: .
j_gene: TRBJ1-4
CDR3nt: TGTGCCAGCAGCCTTCAAAGTGGGGGAGGCGAAAAACTGTTTTTT
CDR3aa: CASSLQSGGGEKLFF

abundance: .
v_gene: TRBV5-1
len: 15
d_gene: .
j_gene: TRBJ2-1
CDR3nt: TGCGCCAGCAGCGGAGGAGCTGGGGAATTCGATGAGCAGTTCTTC
CDR3aa: CASSGGAGEFDEQFF

abundance: .
v_gene: TRBV29-1
len: 13
d_gene: TRBD2
j_gene: TRBJ2-7
CDR3nt: TGCAGCGTTAAAGGGGAGGGGACCTACGAGCAGTACTTC
CDR3aa: CSVKGEGTYEQYF

abundance: .
v_gene: TRBV7-2
len: 12
d_gene: .
j_gene: TRBJ2-7
CDR3nt: TGTGCCAGCAGCTCCAGCTCCTACGAGCAGTACTTC
CDR3aa: CASSSSSYEQYF

abundance: .
v_gene: TRBV29-1
len: 11
d_gene: .
j_gene: TRBJ1-1
CDR3nt: TGCAGCGTTGGCGGGGCCGAGGGCGCTTTCTTT
CDR3aa: CSVGGAEGAFF

abundance: .
v_gene: TRBV2
len: 17
d_gene: TRBD1
j_gene: TRBJ1-1
CDR3nt: TGTGCCAGCAGTCCACTCAGGACAGGGGACATGAACACTGAAGCTTTCTTT
CDR3aa: CASSPLRTGDMNTEAFF

abundance: .
v_gene: TRBV2
len: 15
d_gene: TRBD2
j_gene: TRBJ2-5
CDR3nt: TGTGCCAGCAGACGCCTAGCGGGTGCCCAAGAGACCCAGTACTTC
CDR3aa: CASRRLAGAQETQYF

abundance: .
v_gene: TRBV5-1
len: 15
d_gene: TRBD1
j_gene: TRBJ2-7
CDR3nt: TGCGCCAGCAGCAAGACCGGGACAGGTGTCTACGAGCAGTACTTC
CDR3aa: CASSKTGTGVYEQYF

abundance: .
v_gene: TRBV6-2/TRBV6-3
len: 16
d_gene: TRBD2
j_gene: TRBJ2-1
CDR3nt: TGTGCCAGCAGCCTGGGGACTAGCGGATTCTACAATGAGCAGTTCTTC
CDR3aa: CASSLGTSGFYNEQFF

abundance: once
v_gene: TRBV7-9
len: 15
d_gene: TRBD1
j_gene: TRBJ1-6
CDR3nt: TGTGCCAGCAGCTTAGATGGGACAGCTAATTCACCCCTCCACTTT
CDR3aa: CASSLDGTANSPLHF

abundance: .
v_gene: TRBV9
len: 16
d_gene: TRBD2
j_gene: TRBJ2-5
CDR3nt: TGTGCCAGCAGCGTAGGTTCGGGACTAGAGACTTCGACCCAGTACTTC
CDR3aa: CASSVGSGLETSTQYF

abundance: .
v_gene: TRBV7-2
len: 15
d_gene: .
j_gene: TRBJ2-7
CDR3nt: TGTGCCAGCAGCTTAGGTAGGGGGAGGGCCAACGAGCAGTACTTC
CDR3aa: CASSLGRGRANEQYF

abundance: few
v_gene: TRBV4-2
len: 17
d_gene: TRBD2
j_gene: TRBJ2-1
CDR3nt: TGTGCCAGCAGCCGAGAACTAGCGGGACTAACTTTCAATGAGCAGTTCTTC
CDR3aa: CASSRELAGLTFNEQFF

abundance: .
v_gene: TRBV7-2
len: 15
d_gene: TRBD2
j_gene: TRBJ2-3
CDR3nt: TGTGCCAGCAGCTCTATAGCGGGTTACACAGATACGCAGTATTTT
CDR3aa: CASSSIAGYTDTQYF

abundance: .
v_gene: TRBV4-3
len: 15
d_gene: TRBD1
j_gene: TRBJ2-3
CDR3nt: TGCGCCAGCAGTCGATCCGGACAGGGTTCATTGCCGCAGTATTTT
CDR3aa: CASSRSGQGSLPQYF

abundance: .
v_gene: TRBV24-1
len: 14
d_gene: .
j_gene: TRBJ1-3
CDR3nt: TGTGCCACCAGTGACAAGGGGTATGGAAACACCATATATTTT
CDR3aa: CATSDKGYGNTIYF

abundance: .
v_gene: TRBV7-2
len: 16
d_gene: TRBD2
j_gene: TRBJ2-7
CDR3nt: TGTGCCAGCAGCCCCAGGGCTAGCGGAACTCTACGCGAGCAGTACTTC
CDR3aa: CASSPRASGTLREQYF

abundance: .
v_gene: TRBV7-9
len: 12
d_gene: .
j_gene: TRBJ2-7
CDR3nt: TGTGCCAGCAGCTTAACTCTGTCCGAGCAGTACTTC
CDR3aa: CASSLTLSEQYF

abundance: many
v_gene: TRBV14
len: 13
d_gene: .
j_gene: TRBJ1-6
CDR3nt: TGTGCCAGCAGCCCACAGGGAGTTTCACCCCTCCACTTT
CDR3aa: CASSPQGVSPLHF

abundance: .
v_gene: TRBV4-2
len: 15
d_gene: .
j_gene: TRBJ1-2
CDR3nt: TGTGCCAGCAGCCAAGGAGGGGGACCCCGAGATGGCTACACCTTC
CDR3aa: CASSQGGGPRDGYTF

abundance: .
v_gene: TRBV14
len: 17
d_gene: .
j_gene: TRBJ2-2
CDR3nt: TGTGCCAGCAGCCAAATATCTCCTGGCAGGGGAACCGGGGAGCTGTTTTTT
CDR3aa: CASSQISPGRGTGELFF

abundance: .
v_gene: TRBV19
len: 14
d_gene: .
j_gene: TRBJ2-3
CDR3nt: TGTGCCAGTAGCCCACAGGGAGTGGTAGATACGCAGTATTTT
CDR3aa: CASSPQGVVDTQYF

abundance: .
v_gene: TRBV9
len: 16
d_gene: TRBD2
j_gene: TRBJ2-5
CDR3nt: TGTGCCAGCAGCGCCACACTAGCGGGAGGCCAAGAGACCCAGTACTTC
CDR3aa: CASSATLAGGQETQYF